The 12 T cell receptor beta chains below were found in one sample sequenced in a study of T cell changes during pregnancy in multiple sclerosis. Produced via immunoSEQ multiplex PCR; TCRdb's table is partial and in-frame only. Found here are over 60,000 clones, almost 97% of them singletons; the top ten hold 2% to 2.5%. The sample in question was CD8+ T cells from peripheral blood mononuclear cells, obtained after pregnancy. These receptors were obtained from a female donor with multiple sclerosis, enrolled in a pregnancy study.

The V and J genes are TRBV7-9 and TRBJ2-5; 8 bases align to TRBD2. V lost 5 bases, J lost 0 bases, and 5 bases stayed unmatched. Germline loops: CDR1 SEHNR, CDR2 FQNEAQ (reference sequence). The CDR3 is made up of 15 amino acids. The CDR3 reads CASSHSGTYQETQYF. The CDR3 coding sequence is TGTGCCAGCAGCCATAGCGGGACCTACCAAGAGACCCAGTACTTC.

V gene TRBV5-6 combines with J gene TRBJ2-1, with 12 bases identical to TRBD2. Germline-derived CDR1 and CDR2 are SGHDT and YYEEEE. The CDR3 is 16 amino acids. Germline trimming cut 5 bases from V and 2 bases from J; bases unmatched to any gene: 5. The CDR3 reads CASSFGLAGTYNEQFF. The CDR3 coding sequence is TGTGCCAGCAGTTTCGGACTAGCGGGAACCTACAATGAGCAGTTCTTC.

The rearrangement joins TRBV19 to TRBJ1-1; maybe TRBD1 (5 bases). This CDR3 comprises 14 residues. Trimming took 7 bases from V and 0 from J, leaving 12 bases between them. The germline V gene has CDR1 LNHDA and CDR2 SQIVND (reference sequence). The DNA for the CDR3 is TGTGCCAGTATCATGGGGGGGATGAACACTGAAGCTTTCTTT. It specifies CASIMGGMNTEAFF.

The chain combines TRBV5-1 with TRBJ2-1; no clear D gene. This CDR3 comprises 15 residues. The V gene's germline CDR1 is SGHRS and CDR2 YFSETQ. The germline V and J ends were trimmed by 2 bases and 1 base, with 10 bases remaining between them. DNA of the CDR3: TGCGCCAGCAGCTTCGGGTGGTCATCCTACAATGAGCAGTTCTTC. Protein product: CASSFGWSSYNEQFF.

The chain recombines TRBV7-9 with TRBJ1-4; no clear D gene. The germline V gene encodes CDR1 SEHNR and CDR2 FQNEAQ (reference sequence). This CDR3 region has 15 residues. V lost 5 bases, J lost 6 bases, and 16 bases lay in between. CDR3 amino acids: CASSPTPLGHEKLFF. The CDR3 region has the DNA TGTGCCAGCAGCCCGACGCCACTAGGCCATGAAAAACTGTTTTTT.

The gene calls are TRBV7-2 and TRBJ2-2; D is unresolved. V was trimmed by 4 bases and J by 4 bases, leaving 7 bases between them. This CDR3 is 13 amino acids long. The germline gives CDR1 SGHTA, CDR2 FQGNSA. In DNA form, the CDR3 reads TGTGCCAGCAGCTCCCTCGGCACCGGGGAGCTGTTTTTT. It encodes CASSSLGTGELFF. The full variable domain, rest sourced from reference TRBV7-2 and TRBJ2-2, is GAGVSQSPSNKVTEKGKDVELRCDPISGHTALYWYRQSLGQGLEFLIYFQGNSAPDKSGLPSDRFSAERTGGSVSTLTIQRTQQEDSAVYLCASSSLGTGELFFGEGSRLTVL.

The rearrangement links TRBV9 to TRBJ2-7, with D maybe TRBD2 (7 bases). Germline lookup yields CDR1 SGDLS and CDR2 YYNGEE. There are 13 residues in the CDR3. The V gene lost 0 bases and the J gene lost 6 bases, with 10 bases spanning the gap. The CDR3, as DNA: TGTGCCAGCAGCGTAGGGGGGGGCTCCGAGCAGTACTTC. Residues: CASSVGGGSEQYF.

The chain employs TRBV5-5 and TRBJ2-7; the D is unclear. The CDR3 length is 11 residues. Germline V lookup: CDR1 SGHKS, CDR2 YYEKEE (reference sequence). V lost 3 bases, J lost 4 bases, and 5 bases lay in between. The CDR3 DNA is TGTGCCAGCAGCTCCCTATACGAGCAGTACTTC. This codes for CASSSLYEQYF.

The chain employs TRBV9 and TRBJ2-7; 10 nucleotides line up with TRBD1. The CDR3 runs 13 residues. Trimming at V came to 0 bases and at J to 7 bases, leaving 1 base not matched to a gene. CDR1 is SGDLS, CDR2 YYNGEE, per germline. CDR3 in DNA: TGTGCCAGCAGCGTAGGGGACAGGGGTGAGCAGTACTTC. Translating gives CASSVGDRGEQYF.

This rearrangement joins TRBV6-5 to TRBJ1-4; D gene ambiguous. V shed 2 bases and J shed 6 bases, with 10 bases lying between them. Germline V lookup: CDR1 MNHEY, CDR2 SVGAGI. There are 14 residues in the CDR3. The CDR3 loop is CASSYRARDEKLFF. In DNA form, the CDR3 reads TGTGCCAGCAGTTACCGAGCGAGGGATGAAAAACTGTTTTTT.

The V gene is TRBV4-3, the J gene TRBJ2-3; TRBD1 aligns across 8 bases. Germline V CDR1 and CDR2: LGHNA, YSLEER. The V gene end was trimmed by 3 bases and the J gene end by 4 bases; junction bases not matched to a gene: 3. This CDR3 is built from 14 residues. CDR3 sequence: CASSHTGGSDTQYF. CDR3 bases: TGCGCCAGCAGCCACACAGGGGGGTCAGATACGCAGTATTTT.

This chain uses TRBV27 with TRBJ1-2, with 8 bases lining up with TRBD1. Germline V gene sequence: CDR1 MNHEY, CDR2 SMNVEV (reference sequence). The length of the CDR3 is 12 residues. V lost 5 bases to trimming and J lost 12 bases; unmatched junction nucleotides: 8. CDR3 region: CASSPGTGEDTF. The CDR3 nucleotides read TGTGCCAGCAGTCCCGGGACAGGAGAAGACACCTTC.